This TCR beta chain was obtained from a study of HIV-infected patients and healthy controls. Study results and limitations: Size-matching overweighted rare events from HIV-infected data when comparing patients with controls. Diversity differences between study cohorts were not due to their slight age and sex differences.

The table lists this clonotype with many counts. Antigen specificity is unknown. The repertoire came from unfractionated whole blood and reflected all unsorted peripheral T cells. cDNA was made from 500 ng RNA using alpha and beta constant primers. Separate chain-specific third strand synthesis with multiplexing indices produced the alpha and beta libraries. The cDNA received a 5' RACE adapter containing a random hexamer plus an SP2 sequencing primer site. TCRdb independently ran MiXCR on the 5' RACE reads; one entry per CDR3 protein. The sample holds about 10,000 distinct CDR3 sequences, roughly 4.8% seen once. Germline CDR1 reads MNHEY; CDR2 reads SVGEGT. V lost 6 bases and J lost 6; bases outside the gene matches: 13. The CDR3 extends over 16 amino acids.

This receptor was taken from an adult with HIV infection. Source: blood, taken before antiretroviral therapy. The chain links TRBV6-2 or TRBV6-3 to TRBJ1-2; 10 bases map to TRBD1. The CDR3 DNA reads TGTGCCAGCAGCCGAGGACCCGGGACAGGGGAGAATGGCTACACCTTC. It translates to CASSRGPGTGENGYTF.